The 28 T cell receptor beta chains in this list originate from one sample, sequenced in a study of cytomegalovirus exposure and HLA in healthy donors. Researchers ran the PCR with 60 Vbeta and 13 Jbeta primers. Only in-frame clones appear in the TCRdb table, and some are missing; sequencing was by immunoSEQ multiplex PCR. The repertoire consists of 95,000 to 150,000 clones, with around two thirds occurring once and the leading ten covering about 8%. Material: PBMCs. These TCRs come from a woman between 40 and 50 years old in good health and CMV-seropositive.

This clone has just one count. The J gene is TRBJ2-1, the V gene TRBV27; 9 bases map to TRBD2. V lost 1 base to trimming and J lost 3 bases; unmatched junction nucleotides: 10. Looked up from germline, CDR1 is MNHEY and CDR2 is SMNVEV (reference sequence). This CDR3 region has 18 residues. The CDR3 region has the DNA TGTGCCAGCAGTTTATTCAGATCAGCGGGAGGAAGCTACAATGAGCAGTTCTTC. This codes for CASSLFRSAGGSYNEQFF.

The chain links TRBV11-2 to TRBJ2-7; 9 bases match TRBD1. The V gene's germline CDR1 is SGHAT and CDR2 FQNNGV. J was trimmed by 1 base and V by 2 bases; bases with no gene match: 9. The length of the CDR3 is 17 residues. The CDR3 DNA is TGTGCCAGCAGCTTACTAACACCGGGACAGGGATCCTACGAGCAGTACTTC. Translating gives CASSLLTPGQGSYEQYF.

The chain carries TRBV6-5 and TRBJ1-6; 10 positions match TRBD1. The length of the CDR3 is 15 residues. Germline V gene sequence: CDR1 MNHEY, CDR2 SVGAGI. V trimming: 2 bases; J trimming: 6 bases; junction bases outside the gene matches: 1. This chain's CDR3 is CASSYRTGGNSPLHF. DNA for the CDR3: TGTGCCAGCAGTTACCGGACAGGGGGTAATTCACCCCTCCACTTT.

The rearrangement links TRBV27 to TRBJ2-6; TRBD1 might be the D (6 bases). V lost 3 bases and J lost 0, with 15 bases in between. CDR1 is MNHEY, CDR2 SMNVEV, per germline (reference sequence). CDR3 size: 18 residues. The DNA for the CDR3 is TGTGCCAGCAGTTTTTTTGGGACAAGACCCTCTGGGGCCAACGTCCTGACTTTC. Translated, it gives CASSFFGTRPSGANVLTF.

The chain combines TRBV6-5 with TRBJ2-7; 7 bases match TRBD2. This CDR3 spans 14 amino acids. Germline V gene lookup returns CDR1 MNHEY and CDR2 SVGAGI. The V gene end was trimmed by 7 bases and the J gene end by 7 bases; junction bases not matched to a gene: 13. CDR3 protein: CASTQRSGIDEQYF. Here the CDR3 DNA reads TGTGCCAGCACTCAACGCAGCGGGATTGATGAGCAGTACTTC.

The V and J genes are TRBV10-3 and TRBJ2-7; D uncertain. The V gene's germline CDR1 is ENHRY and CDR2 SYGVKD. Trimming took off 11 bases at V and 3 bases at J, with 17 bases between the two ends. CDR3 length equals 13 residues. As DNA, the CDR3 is TGTGCCTGCTCCGACTTGGGTAACTACGAGCAGTACTTC. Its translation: CACSDLGNYEQYF.

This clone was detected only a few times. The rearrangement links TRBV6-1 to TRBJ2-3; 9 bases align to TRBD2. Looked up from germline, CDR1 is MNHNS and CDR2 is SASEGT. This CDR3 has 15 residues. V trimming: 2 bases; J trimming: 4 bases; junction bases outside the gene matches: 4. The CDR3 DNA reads TGTGCCAGCAGTGAATCGACTAGCGGACCAGATACGCAGTATTTT. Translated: CASSESTSGPDTQYF.

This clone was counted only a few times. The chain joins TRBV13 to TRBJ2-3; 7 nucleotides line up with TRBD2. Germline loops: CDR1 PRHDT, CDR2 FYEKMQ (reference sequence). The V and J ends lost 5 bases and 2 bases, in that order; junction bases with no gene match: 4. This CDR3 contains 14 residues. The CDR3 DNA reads TGTGCCAGCAGCGGCCGGGACTACACAGATACGCAGTATTTT. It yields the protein CASSGRDYTDTQYF.

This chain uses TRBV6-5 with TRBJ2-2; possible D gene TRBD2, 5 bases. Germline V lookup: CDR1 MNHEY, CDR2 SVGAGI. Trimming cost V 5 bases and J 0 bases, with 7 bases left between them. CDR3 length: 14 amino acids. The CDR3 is CASSGLPNTGELFF. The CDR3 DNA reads TGTGCCAGCAGTGGACTGCCGAACACCGGGGAGCTGTTTTTT.

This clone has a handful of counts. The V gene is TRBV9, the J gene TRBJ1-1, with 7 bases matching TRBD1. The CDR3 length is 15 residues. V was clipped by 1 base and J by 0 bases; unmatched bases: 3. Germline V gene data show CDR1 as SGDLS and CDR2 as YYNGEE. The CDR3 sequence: CASSVSDRVNTEAFF. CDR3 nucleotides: TGTGCCAGCAGCGTATCCGACAGGGTGAACACTGAAGCTTTCTTT. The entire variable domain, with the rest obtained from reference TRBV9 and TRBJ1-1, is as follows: DSGVTQTPKHLITATGQRVTLRCSPRSGDLSVYWYQQSLDQGLQFLIQYYNGEERAKGNILERFSAQQFPDLHSELNLSSLELGDSALYFCASSVSDRVNTEAFFGQGTRLTVV.

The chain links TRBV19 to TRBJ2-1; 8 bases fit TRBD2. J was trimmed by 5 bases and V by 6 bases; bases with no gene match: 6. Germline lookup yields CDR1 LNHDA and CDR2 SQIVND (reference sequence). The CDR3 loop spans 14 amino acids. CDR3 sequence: CASRTSVADNEQFF. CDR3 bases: TGTGCCAGTAGGACTAGCGTTGCCGACAATGAGCAGTTCTTC.

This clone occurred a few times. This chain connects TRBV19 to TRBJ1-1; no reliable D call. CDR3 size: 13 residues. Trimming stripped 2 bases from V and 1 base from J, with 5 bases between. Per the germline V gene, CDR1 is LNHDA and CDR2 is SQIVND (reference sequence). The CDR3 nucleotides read TGTGCCAGTAGTATACGAGCGAACACTGAAGCTTTCTTT. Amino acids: CASSIRANTEAFF.

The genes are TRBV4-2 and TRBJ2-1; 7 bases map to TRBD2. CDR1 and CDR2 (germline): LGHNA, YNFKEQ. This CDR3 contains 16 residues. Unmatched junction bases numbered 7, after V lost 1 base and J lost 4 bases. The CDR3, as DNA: TGTGCCAGCAGCCAAGGCGGGGGTTTAATTTACAATGAGCAGTTCTTC. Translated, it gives CASSQGGGLIYNEQFF.

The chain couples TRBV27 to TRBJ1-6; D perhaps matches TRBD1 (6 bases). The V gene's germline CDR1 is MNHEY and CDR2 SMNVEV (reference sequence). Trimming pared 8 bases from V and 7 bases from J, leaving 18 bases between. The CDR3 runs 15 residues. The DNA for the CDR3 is TGTGCCAGCTCGGGTAGGGGGTCGGGGAATTCACCCCTCCACTTT. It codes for CASSGRGSGNSPLHF.

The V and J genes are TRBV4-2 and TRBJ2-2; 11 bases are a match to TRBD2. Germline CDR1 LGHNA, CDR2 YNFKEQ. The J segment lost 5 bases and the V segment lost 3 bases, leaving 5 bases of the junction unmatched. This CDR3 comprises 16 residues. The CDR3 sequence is CASSHELAGATGELFF. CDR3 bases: TGTGCCAGCAGCCATGAACTAGCGGGGGCAACCGGGGAGCTGTTTTTT.

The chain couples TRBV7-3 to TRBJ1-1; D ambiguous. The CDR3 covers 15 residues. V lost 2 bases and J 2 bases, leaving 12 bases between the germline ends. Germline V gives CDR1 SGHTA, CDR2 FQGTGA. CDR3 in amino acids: CASSLLPGGNTEAFF. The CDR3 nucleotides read TGTGCCAGCAGCTTATTGCCGGGAGGCAACACTGAAGCTTTCTTT.

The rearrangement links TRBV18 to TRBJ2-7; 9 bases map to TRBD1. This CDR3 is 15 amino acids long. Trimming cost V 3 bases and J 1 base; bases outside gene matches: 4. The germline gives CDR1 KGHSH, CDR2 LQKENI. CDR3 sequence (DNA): TGTGCCAGCTCACCTCAGGGACAGGGATCCTACGAGCAGTACTTC. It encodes CASSPQGQGSYEQYF.

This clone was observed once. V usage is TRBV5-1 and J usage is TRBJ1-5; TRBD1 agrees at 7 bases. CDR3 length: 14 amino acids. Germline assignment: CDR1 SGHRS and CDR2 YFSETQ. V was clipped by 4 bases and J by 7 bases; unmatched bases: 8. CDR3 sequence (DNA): TGCGCCAGCAGCCCGGGACAGCCTGGGCAGCCCCAGCATTTT. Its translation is CASSPGQPGQPQHF.

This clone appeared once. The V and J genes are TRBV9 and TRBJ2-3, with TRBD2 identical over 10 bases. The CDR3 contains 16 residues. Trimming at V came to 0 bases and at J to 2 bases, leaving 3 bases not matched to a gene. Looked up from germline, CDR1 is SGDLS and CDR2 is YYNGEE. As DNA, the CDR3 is TGTGCCAGCAGCGTAGAAGCGGGAGGGGTCACAGATACGCAGTATTTT. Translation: CASSVEAGGVTDTQYF.

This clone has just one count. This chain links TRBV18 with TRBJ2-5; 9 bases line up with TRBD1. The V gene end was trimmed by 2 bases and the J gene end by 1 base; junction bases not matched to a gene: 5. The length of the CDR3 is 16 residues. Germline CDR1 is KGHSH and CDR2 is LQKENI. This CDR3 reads CASSPRDRDLQETQYF. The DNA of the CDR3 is TGTGCCAGCTCACCAAGGGACAGGGACCTCCAAGAGACCCAGTACTTC.

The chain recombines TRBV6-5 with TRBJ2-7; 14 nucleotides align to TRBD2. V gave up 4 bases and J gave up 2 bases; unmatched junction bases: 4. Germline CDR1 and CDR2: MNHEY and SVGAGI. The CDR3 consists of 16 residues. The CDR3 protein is CASSSLTSGGAYEQYF. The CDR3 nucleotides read TGTGCCAGCAGTTCCCTGACTAGCGGGGGGGCCTACGAGCAGTACTTC.

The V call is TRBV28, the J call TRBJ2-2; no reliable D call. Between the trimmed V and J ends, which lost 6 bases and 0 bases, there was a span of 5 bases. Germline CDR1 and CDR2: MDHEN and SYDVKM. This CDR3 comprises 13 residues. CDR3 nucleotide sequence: TGTGCCAGCAGGTCATCGAACACCGGGGAGCTGTTTTTT. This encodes CASRSSNTGELFF.

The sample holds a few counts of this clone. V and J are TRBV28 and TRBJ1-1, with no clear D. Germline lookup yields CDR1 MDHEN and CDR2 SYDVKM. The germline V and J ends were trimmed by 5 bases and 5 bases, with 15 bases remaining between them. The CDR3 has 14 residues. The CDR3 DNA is TGTGCCAGCAGTACGACGGCTAAGAGGACTGAAGCTTTCTTT. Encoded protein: CASSTTAKRTEAFF.

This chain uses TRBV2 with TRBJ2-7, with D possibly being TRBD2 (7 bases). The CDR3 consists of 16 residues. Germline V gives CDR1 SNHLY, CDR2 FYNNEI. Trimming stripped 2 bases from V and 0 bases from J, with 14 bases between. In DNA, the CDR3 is TGTGCCAGCAGTGAAAGGGGGGGCCTTAGCTCCTACGAGCAGTACTTC. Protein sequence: CASSERGGLSSYEQYF.

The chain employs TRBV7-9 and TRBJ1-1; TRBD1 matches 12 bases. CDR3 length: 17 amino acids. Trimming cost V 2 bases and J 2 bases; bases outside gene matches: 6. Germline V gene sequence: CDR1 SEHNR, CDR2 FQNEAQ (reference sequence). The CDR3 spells CASSLYGTGGLNTEAFF. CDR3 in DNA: TGTGCCAGCAGCTTATATGGGACAGGGGGCCTAAACACTGAAGCTTTCTTT.

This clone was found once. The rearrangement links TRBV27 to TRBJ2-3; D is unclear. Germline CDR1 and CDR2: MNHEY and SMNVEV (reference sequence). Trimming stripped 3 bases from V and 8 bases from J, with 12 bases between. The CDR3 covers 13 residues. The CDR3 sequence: CASSFDGPGTQYF. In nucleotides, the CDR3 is TGTGCCAGCAGTTTCGATGGTCCAGGTACGCAGTATTTT.

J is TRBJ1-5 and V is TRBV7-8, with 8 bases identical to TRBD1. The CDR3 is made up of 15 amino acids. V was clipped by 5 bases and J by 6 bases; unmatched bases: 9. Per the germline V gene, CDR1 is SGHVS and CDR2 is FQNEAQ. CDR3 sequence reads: CASSPPDRVSQPQHF. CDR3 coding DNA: TGTGCCAGCAGCCCCCCGGACAGGGTCAGTCAGCCCCAGCATTTT.

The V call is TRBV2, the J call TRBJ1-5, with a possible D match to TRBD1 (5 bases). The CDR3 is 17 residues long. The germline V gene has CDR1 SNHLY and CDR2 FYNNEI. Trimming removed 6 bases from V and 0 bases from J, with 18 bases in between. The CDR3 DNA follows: TGTGCCAGCAGGCGGCAGGGACTCGCGGATAGCAATCAGCCCCAGCATTTT. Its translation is CASRRQGLADSNQPQHF.